This TCR beta chain was sequenced in a study of blood T cell repertoires in COVID-19. On the study more broadly: Samples representing acute and convalescent COVID-19 were sourced from the United States, Italy and Spain.

Original handling: Scientists estimated how many nucleated cells there were by amplifying reference gene primers. Profiled with immunoSEQ multiplex PCR; TCRdb holds only in-frame clones, not every one. V, J and clone size were drawn from that table, and D and trimming were deduced from the DNA. The sample contains 30,000 or so clones, over 80% of which appear only once. Germline CDR1 and CDR2: SGHTA and FQGTGA. The CDR3 runs to 16 residues. The ends were cut back, 5 bases at V and 4 bases at J, with 17 bases in the middle. The gene calls are TRBV7-3 and TRBJ2-2, with a weak D call TRBD1 (5 bases). The material sequenced was peripheral blood. The clonotype originates from a human donor with active COVID-19. The donor label of this sample is uncertain. In DNA, the CDR3 is TGTGCCAGCAGCCGACTGGCGACAGCCTCCACCGGGGAGCTGTTTTTT. This gives the protein CASSRLATASTGELFF.